The clone carrying this T cell receptor (beta chain) was observed a handful of times. As yet, its antigen is unknown. A library of TCRbeta sequences, prepared with unique molecular identifiers, was generated. One entry per CDR3 protein results from TCRdb running MiXCR on the PCR reads. The repertoire holds hundreds of thousands of distinct CDR3 sequences, with around 12% as singletons. The data stem from a study of T-cell reconstitution after alpha-beta-depleted transplantation in children. Study observations and caveats: At one year after transplant, newly produced T cells mostly accounted for T-cell counts and diversity. It was reported that alpha-beta T cells came from several hundred expanded graft clones (about two months after transplant). TCRbeta diversity was high at day 60 in some patients (a result of surviving recipient T cells and thymic progenitors).

The V gene's germline CDR1 is DFQATT and CDR2 SNEGSKA (reference sequence). The CDR3 is made up of 14 amino acids. V was shortened by 2 bases and J by 8 bases, with 18 bases between the two germline ends. This TCR was recovered from a girl aged 2-10 years with congenital amegakaryocytic thrombocytopenia, due to receive a stem cell transplant. This sample comprised PBMCs, obtained before TCRalphabeta/CD19-depleted stem cell transplant. The chain carries TRBV20-1 and TRBJ1-2, with D tentatively TRBD1 (5 bases). CDR3 sequence: CSARPRGLTPGYTF. Written as DNA, the CDR3 is TGCAGTGCTAGACCTCGGGGACTCACGCCGGGCTACACCTTC.